This is a list of T cell receptor beta chains from one sample in a study of OX40 agonist ivuxolimab in advanced cancers. TCRdb keeps only in-frame clones here, not all; method: immunoSEQ multiplex PCR. Of about 44,000 clones in the sample, about 90% are singletons; the top ten hold roughly 48%. The material sequenced was CD4+ or CD8+ T cells sorted from blood, taken in a trial of the OX40 agonist ivuxolimab. The receptors derive from an adult with an advanced solid tumor such as melanoma, head and neck, liver or kidney cancer. The CDR3 runs from the conserved cysteine through the conserved F or W. The D gene is left open where the match is weak.

D	V	J	CDR3
NA	TRBV9	TRBJ2-7	CASSVAGGFSYEQYF
NA	TRBV29-1	TRBJ2-5	CSVEDGLNGETQYF
NA	TRBV28	TRBJ2-5	CASSPPGHLYQETQYF
NA	TRBV9	TRBJ1-1	CASSVVAGTEAFF
NA	TRBV4-1	TRBJ2-1	CASSQANSNEQFF
TRBD1	TRBV5-6	TRBJ1-5	CASSPGQGHQPQHF
NA	TRBV9	TRBJ1-1	CASSGRTDAVNTEAFF
NA	TRBV9	TRBJ2-5	CASSPTERQETQYF
NA	TRBV4-3	TRBJ1-2	CASSQDDDVVLFGYTF
TRBD1	TRBV27	TRBJ1-5	CASSLSTGQQPQHF
NA	TRBV18	TRBJ2-7	CASSDTSSYEQYF
NA	TRBV4-3	TRBJ2-7	CASSQEAHSPYEQYF
NA	TRBV4-3	TRBJ2-3	CASSQDLGEPTDTQYF